The T cell receptor beta chain described here comes from a study of Ad26.COV2.S vaccination and SARS-CoV-2 variants. Germline CDR1 reads SGHTA; CDR2 reads FQGTGA. This CDR3 contains 16 residues. Trimming pared 5 bases from V and 7 bases from J, leaving 24 bases between. The repertoire was sequenced with immunoSEQ multiplex PCR; TCRdb's copy has only in-frame clones and lacks some. In the table there are more than 300,000 clones, roughly 80% of which are singletons. Treatment: some 19 received Ad26.COV2.S at low or high dose, single or two shots; a few received placebo; per-sample allocation not given. Collection of samples fell on day 63 after the first vaccine or placebo injection.

This clonotype was obtained from a person aged 18-60 years who received the Ad26.COV2.S COVID-19 vaccine or a placebo. This specimen was peripheral blood, taken in a trial of Ad26.COV2.S vaccine versus placebo. V gene TRBV7-3 combines with J gene TRBJ2-7; weak D call: TRBD1 (5 bases). The CDR3 nucleotides are TGTGCCAGCAGCAAAGGGGCAGGGAAGGATGCCTGGGAGCAGTACTTC. Translating it yields CASSKGAGKDAWEQYF.